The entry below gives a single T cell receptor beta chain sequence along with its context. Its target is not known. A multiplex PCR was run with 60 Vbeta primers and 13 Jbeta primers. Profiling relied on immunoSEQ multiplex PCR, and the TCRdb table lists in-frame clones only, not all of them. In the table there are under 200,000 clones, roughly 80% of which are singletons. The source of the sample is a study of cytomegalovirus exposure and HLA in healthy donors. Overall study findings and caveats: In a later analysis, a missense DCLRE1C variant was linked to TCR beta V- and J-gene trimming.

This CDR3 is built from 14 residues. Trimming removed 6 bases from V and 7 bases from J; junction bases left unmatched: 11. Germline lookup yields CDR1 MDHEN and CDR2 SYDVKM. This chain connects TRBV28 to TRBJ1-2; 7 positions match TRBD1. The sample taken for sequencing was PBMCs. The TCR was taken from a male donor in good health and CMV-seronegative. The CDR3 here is CASRDRMGDLGYTF. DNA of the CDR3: TGTGCCAGCAGGGACAGGATGGGGGACCTTGGCTACACCTTC.